This T cell receptor (beta chain) was recorded in a study of blood T cells in healthy people across ages. The study, taken as a whole, reports: TCR beta diversity, measured per million T cells, fell in a roughly linear way with age. The CMV status of each donor remained undetermined, and this could have confounded shifts in expanded clonotypes.

Turning to this clonotype: Its cognate antigen is unknown.

This CDR3 spans 15 amino acids. Deletions cut 4 bases from V and 7 bases from J, with 19 bases between. CDR1 and CDR2 (germline): MDHEN, SYDVKM. For the second PCR, which ran for roughly 7 to 11 cycles, a sample-barcoded 5' primer and a J-beta primer mix were used. TCRdb fed the 5' RACE reads into MiXCR, producing one record per CDR3 protein. The sample lists around 1.5 million distinct CDR3 sequences; around 59% were seen once. This receptor was taken from a man aged 18 to 30 in good health. This chain joins TRBV28 and TRBJ1-2; a weak D match, TRBD1 (5 bases). The sequencing sample was made of blood. For the CDR3, the DNA is TGTGCCAGCAGTTCCCTCGGACGGTCTGGGGGTGGCTACACCTTC. Protein product: CASSSLGRSGGGYTF.